This T cell receptor (beta chain) was retrieved from a study of blood T cell repertoires in COVID-19. Method: immunoSEQ multiplex PCR; TCRdb's copy keeps in-frame clones and lacks some. The table includes about 150,000 clones, approximately 90% detected once. The V gene lost 3 bases and the J gene lost 7 bases, with 13 bases spanning the gap. CDR3 length equals 13 residues. Germline values: CDR1 LGHDT, CDR2 YNNKEL (reference sequence). This sequence joins TRBV3-1 (or the pseudogene TRBV3-2) and TRBJ2-7; D perhaps matches TRBD1 (6 bases). Sequencing was done on a sample of peripheral blood. This TCR was sampled from a man aged 45-65 years who had recovered from COVID-19. The CDR3 reads CASSQNREREQYF. The CDR3 DNA is TGTGCCAGCAGCCAGAACAGGGAGAGGGAGCAGTACTTC.